What follows is one TCR beta chain and its context. The entry originates in a study of blood T cell repertoires in COVID-19. Study at large: Spain, Italy and the United States supplied samples that represented acute and convalescent COVID-19. Sources were T cells, B-cell-depleted T cells, or PBMCs; the material itself was cDNA or gDNA.

Per the study methods: By means of reference gene primer amplification, nucleated cell counts were estimated. Here immunoSEQ multiplex PCR was the method, and the copy in TCRdb shows in-frame clones only, minus some. V and J calls and clone size are given by that table; D and trimming were obtained from the DNA. The sample yields roughly 280,000 clones, roughly 84% seen once. The CDR3 extends over 16 amino acids. J was trimmed by 5 bases and V by 0 bases; bases with no gene match: 4. Per germline, CDR1 KGHSH and CDR2 LQKENI. The sequence came from a man in his 60s with acute or convalescent COVID-19. The V gene is TRBV18, the J gene TRBJ2-7; TRBD2 matches at 13 bases. The material sequenced was peripheral blood. The CDR3 is CASSPPTSGRADEQYF. CDR3 bases: TGTGCCAGCTCACCACCAACTAGCGGGAGGGCCGACGAGCAGTACTTC.